Below are 16 T cell receptor beta chains sequenced from a single sample in a study of OX40 agonist ivuxolimab in advanced cancers. This table comes from immunoSEQ multiplex PCR, and its TCRdb copy is limited to in-frame clones, with some not included. The sample includes about 18,000 clones, 70% to 90% seen only once; the top ten take less than 70%. The sample in question was CD4+ or CD8+ T cells sorted from blood, obtained in a trial of the OX40 agonist ivuxolimab. These receptors came from an adult with an advanced solid tumor such as melanoma, head and neck, liver or kidney cancer.

The chain has TRBV7-9 and TRBJ1-5, with no clear D. CDR1 SEHNR and CDR2 FQNEAQ come from the germline V gene (reference sequence). Trimming pared 5 bases from V and 1 base from J, leaving 9 bases between. CDR3 length: 14 amino acids. CDR3 region: CASSARGSNQPQHF. For the CDR3, the DNA is TGTGCCAGCAGCGCCAGAGGGAGCAATCAGCCCCAGCATTTT.

The chain's CDR3 is CASSLRGVYEQYF. In DNA form, the CDR3 reads TGTGCCAGCAGTTTACGCGGGGTCTACGAGCAGTACTTC. The V and J genes are TRBV28 and TRBJ2-7; possibly TRBD2 for D (6 bases). CDR1 is MDHEN, CDR2 SYDVKM, per germline. CDR3 length equals 13 residues. V gave up 2 bases and J gave up 3 bases, with 8 bases separating them.

The chain uses TRBV5-1 and TRBJ1-2; 7 bases agree with TRBD1. CDR3 length: 15 residues. With 4 bases clipped from V and 8 bases from J, the junction kept 14 bases outside the gene matches. From germline, CDR1 is SGHRS and CDR2 YFSETQ. Written as DNA, the CDR3 is TGCGCCAGCAGCCCAGCCCTAGGGGGCGGCGGGGGCTACACCTTC. This sequence encodes CASSPALGGGGGYTF.

The chain couples TRBV27 to TRBJ1-5, with D perhaps TRBD1 (6 bases). The germline CDR1 and CDR2 sequences are MNHEY and SMNVEV (reference sequence). The CDR3 spans 14 residues. V lost 6 bases and J lost 3, with 12 bases in between. The CDR3 protein is CASRQGGFNQPQHF. The CDR3 DNA reads TGTGCCAGCAGACAGGGTGGGTTCAATCAGCCCCAGCATTTT.

The V and J genes are TRBV5-4 and TRBJ2-7; 12 nucleotides agree with TRBD1. V gave up 4 bases and J gave up 4 bases; unmatched junction bases: 15. The germline V gene has CDR1 SGHNT and CDR2 YYREEE (reference sequence). This CDR3 contains 18 residues. CDR3 amino acids: CASSPPESGTGGGYEQYF. The CDR3 nucleotides are TGTGCCAGCAGCCCGCCTGAATCCGGGACAGGGGGCGGGTACGAGCAGTACTTC.

The rearrangement joins TRBV13 to TRBJ2-3; 16 bases match TRBD2. With V trimmed by 4 bases and J by 3 bases, 1 base remained unmatched. Germline V gives CDR1 PRHDT, CDR2 FYEKMQ (reference sequence). The CDR3 is made up of 16 amino acids. The CDR3 nucleotides are TGTGCCAGCAGCTCGGGACTAGCGGGAGGGACAGATACGCAGTATTTT. It specifies CASSSGLAGGTDTQYF.

J is TRBJ1-6 and V is TRBV27; maybe TRBD1 (5 bases). Trimming removed 6 bases at V and 10 bases at J, with 10 bases between. The CDR3 contains 12 residues. Germline loops: CDR1 MNHEY, CDR2 SMNVEV (reference sequence). CDR3 loop: CASSPGLSPLHF. In DNA, the CDR3 is TGTGCCAGCAGCCCGGGGCTGTCACCCCTCCACTTT.

The rearrangement links TRBV6-6 to TRBJ2-7; TRBD1 is a possible D gene (6 bases). CDR3 size: 16 residues. V lost 6 bases, J lost 3 bases, and 21 bases lay in between. Germline V gives CDR1 MNHNY, CDR2 SVGAGI (reference sequence). The CDR3 coding sequence is TGTGCCAGCAGCAAACCTTACAGGGACGCTGTCTACGAGCAGTACTTC. Amino acids: CASSKPYRDAVYEQYF.

This clone occurred a few times. The rearrangement joins TRBV19 to TRBJ2-7; D gene unclear. Between the trimmed V and J ends, which lost 3 bases and 9 bases, there was a span of 12 bases. The CDR3 runs 12 residues. Germline V CDR1 and CDR2: LNHDA, SQIVND (reference sequence). The CDR3 protein is CASSMGWSTQYF. The CDR3 DNA is TGTGCCAGTAGTATGGGGTGGTCGACGCAGTACTTC.

The genes are TRBV6-5 and TRBJ2-4; D gene ambiguous. Trimming took 2 bases from V and 7 from J, leaving 9 bases between them. Germline V gene sequence: CDR1 MNHEY, CDR2 SVGAGI. CDR3 length: 13 residues. The chain's CDR3 is CASSYRERNIQYF. In DNA form, the CDR3 reads TGTGCCAGCAGTTACAGGGAACGGAACATTCAGTACTTC.

The chain employs TRBV27 and TRBJ1-5, with D unresolved. Germline CDR1 reads MNHEY; CDR2 reads SMNVEV (reference sequence). CDR3 length: 12 residues. V was pared by 4 bases and J by 3 bases, with 4 bases between. The CDR3 reads CASSYPNQPQHF. CDR3 bases: TGTGCCAGCAGTTACCCCAATCAGCCCCAGCATTTT.

The chain has TRBV27 and TRBJ2-3; D not certain. V shed 4 bases and J shed 2 bases, with 10 bases lying between them. This CDR3 has 14 amino acids. In germline, CDR1 is MNHEY, CDR2 SMNVEV (reference sequence). The CDR3 here is CASSSQADTDTQYF. DNA of the CDR3: TGTGCCAGCAGTTCTCAGGCAGACACAGATACGCAGTATTTT.

The CDR3 DNA reads TGTGCCAGCAGTACCGGACAGGGGACTGAAGCTTTCTTT. Translating it yields CASSTGQGTEAFF. The gene calls are TRBV2 and TRBJ1-1; 9 bases are shared with TRBD1. Trimming at V came to 5 bases and at J to 5 bases, leaving 3 bases not matched to a gene. There are 13 residues in the CDR3. CDR1 is SNHLY, CDR2 FYNNEI, per germline.

V and J are TRBV18 and TRBJ1-1; 9 bases are shared with TRBD1. The CDR3 runs 18 residues. The germline V gene has CDR1 KGHSH and CDR2 LQKENI. The V and J ends lost 3 bases and 2 bases, in that order; junction bases with no gene match: 13. CDR3 sequence reads: CASSPQAGTGISNTEAFF. The CDR3 DNA reads TGTGCCAGCTCACCTCAGGCCGGGACAGGGATATCTAACACTGAAGCTTTCTTT. The full variable domain, completed using reference TRBV18 and TRBJ1-1, is NAGVMQNPRHLVRRRGQEARLRCSPMKGHSHVYWYRQLPEEGLKFMVYLQKENIIDESGMPKERFSAEFPKEGPSILRIQQVVRGDSAAYFCASSPQAGTGISNTEAFFGQGTRLTVV.

This clone was observed a few times. This sequence joins TRBV7-8 and TRBJ2-2; D unclear. With 4 bases removed from V and 5 bases from J, the gap between germline ends came to 11 bases. The CDR3 length is 14 residues. Germline CDR1 reads SGHVS; CDR2 reads FQNEAQ. This CDR3 reads CASSSYHETGELFF. CDR3 coding DNA: TGTGCCAGCAGCTCCTACCATGAGACCGGGGAGCTGTTTTTT.

This clone was found a few times. J is TRBJ2-5 and V is TRBV5-6, with TRBD1 matching over 9 bases. CDR1 and CDR2 from the germline V gene are SGHDT and YYEEEE. The CDR3 consists of 15 residues. V dropped 2 bases and J dropped 2; count of bases not matched to a gene: 4. The DNA for the CDR3 is TGTGCCAGCAGCTTAGTAGGACAGGGGCAAGAGACCCAGTACTTC. Translated, it gives CASSLVGQGQETQYF. Using reference TRBV5-6 and TRBJ2-5 for the parts outside the CDR3, the full variable domain is DAGVTQSPTHLIKTRGQQVTLRCSPKSGHDTVSWYQQALGQGPQFIFQYYEEEERQRGNFPDRFSGHQFPNYSSELNVNALLLGDSALYLCASSLVGQGQETQYFGPGTRLLVL.